This T cell receptor beta chain was documented in a study of blood T cell repertoires in COVID-19. A Seattle source enrolled patients during active infection and followed them longitudinally. The authors' processing: Reference gene primer amplification in the assay estimated nucleated cell counts. TCRdb's table, derived via immunoSEQ multiplex PCR, lists solely in-frame clones and lacks some. The V and J calls and clone size are taken from that table; D and trimming were inferred from the DNA. The sample holds 200,000 or so clones, roughly 84% seen once. This clone was found once. CDR1 is SQVTM and CDR2 is ANQGSEA in the germline V gene. Trimming at V came to 0 bases and at J to 6 bases, leaving 4 bases not matched to a gene. The CDR3 covers 15 residues.

Sample: peripheral blood. The chain combines TRBV29-1 with TRBJ2-7; the match to TRBD2 covers 14 bases. This TCR was recovered from a man aged 45-60 years with COVID-19, enrolled during active disease. For the CDR3, the DNA is TGCAGCGTTGAAGAGGGGACTAGCGGGGGAGGCGAGCAGTACTTC. This encodes CSVEEGTSGGGEQYF.